Following are 32 T cell receptor beta chains from one sample sequenced in a study of T-cell reconstitution after alpha-beta-depleted transplantation in children. A TCRbeta library incorporating unique molecular identifiers was prepared. From the PCR reads, TCRdb called clonotypes with MiXCR, one entry per CDR3 protein. The sample carries around 200,000 distinct CDR3 sequences, less than 8% recorded once. This material consisted of PBMCs from the stem cell graft donor, taken from the stem cell graft. The source is a human donor who donated a stem cell graft to a child with Wiskott-Aldrich syndrome.

This chain links TRBV20-1 with TRBJ2-7, with D perhaps assigned TRBD1 or TRBD2 (6 bases each). CDR3 size: 15 residues. V lost 5 bases and J lost 6, with 23 bases in between. Germline values: CDR1 DFQATT, CDR2 SNEGSKA (reference sequence). For the CDR3, the DNA is TGCAGTGCTCACCTTGGGACTTCAGGAGGGGGCGAGCAGTACTTC. Its protein product is CSAHLGTSGGGEQYF.

This clonotype has a count of ten or more. The chain joins TRBV11-2 to TRBJ2-1; the match to TRBD2 covers 9 bases. The CDR3 runs 15 residues. V shed 2 bases, J shed 8 bases, and the junction held 7 bases outside the gene matches. Germline V lookup: CDR1 SGHAT, CDR2 FQNNGV. The DNA for the CDR3 is TGTGCCAGCAGCTTACTTGCGGGGGGGCAGCATGAGCAGTTCTTC. Translation: CASSLLAGGQHEQFF.

The V gene is TRBV9, the J gene TRBJ1-1; D may be TRBD1 (6 bases). CDR1 is SGDLS and CDR2 is YYNGEE in the germline V gene. V lost 4 bases and J 7 bases, leaving 11 bases between the germline ends. CDR3 length: 12 amino acids. The CDR3 region has the DNA TGTGCCAGCAGCACGACAGGTTATGAAGCTTTCTTT. Translating it yields CASSTTGYEAFF.

This clonotype was seen repeatedly, ten times or more. The chain joins TRBV29-1 to TRBJ2-7; possibly TRBD2 for D (5 bases). The CDR3 is 12 amino acids. V dropped 0 bases and J dropped 4 bases, with 7 bases sitting between them. Germline V gives CDR1 SQVTM, CDR2 ANQGSEA. CDR3 sequence reads: CSVEDRGYEQYF. CDR3 in DNA: TGCAGCGTTGAAGATCGGGGTTACGAGCAGTACTTC.

This clonotype has a count of ten or more. The chain recombines TRBV20-1 with TRBJ2-1; D not certain. This CDR3 is 11 amino acids long. V lost 7 bases, J lost 7 bases, and 11 bases lay in between. Germline CDR1 and CDR2: DFQATT and SNEGSKA (reference sequence). The CDR3 loop reads CSVASGNEQFF. CDR3 DNA: TGCAGTGTGGCGAGTGGGAATGAGCAGTTCTTC.

This clonotype was observed many times. The chain joins TRBV20-1 to TRBJ1-2; D unclear. From germline, CDR1 is DFQATT and CDR2 SNEGSKA (reference sequence). Deletions cut 0 bases from V and 1 base from J, with 15 bases between. This CDR3 is 16 amino acids long. CDR3 region: CSARDMAGSSNYGYTF. CDR3 sequence (DNA): TGCAGTGCTAGAGATATGGCAGGTTCTAGTAACTATGGCTACACCTTC.

As concerns this clonotype: With a much larger clone just one base away, this may be a read error. The chain combines TRBV7-9 with TRBJ2-1; D uncertain. CDR1 and CDR2 (germline): SEHNR, FQNEAQ (reference sequence). This CDR3 is built from 16 residues. CDR3 sequence: CAISSDSSRVLDEQFF. For the CDR3, the DNA is TGTGCCATCAGCTCTGACTCCTCAAGGGTGCTGGATGAGCAGTTCTTC.

This clonotype occurred a few times. The chain carries TRBV25-1 and TRBJ1-4; D uncertain. With 1 base removed from V and 4 bases from J, the gap between germline ends came to 13 bases. The germline CDR1 and CDR2 sequences are MGHDK and SYGVNS. The CDR3 loop spans 16 amino acids. CDR3 region: CASSESVRRSNEKLFF. The CDR3 nucleotides are TGTGCCAGCAGTGAATCGGTCAGGCGGAGTAATGAAAAACTGTTTTTT.

This clonotype was recorded a few times. The J gene is TRBJ1-1, the V gene TRBV9; no firm D call. The CDR3 is 14 amino acids. Trimming took off 4 bases at V and 1 base at J, with 11 bases between the two ends. Germline V lookup: CDR1 SGDLS, CDR2 YYNGEE. Here the CDR3 DNA reads TGTGCCAGCAGCCCAACCTACGGGAACACTGAAGCTTTCTTT. It is translated as CASSPTYGNTEAFF.

This clonotype was picked up many times. V usage is TRBV4-3 and J usage is TRBJ2-7; 10 bases map to TRBD2. The germline gives CDR1 LGHNA, CDR2 YSLEER. V was clipped by 5 bases and J by 4 bases; unmatched bases: 8. The CDR3 contains 15 residues. The CDR3 DNA sequence: TGCGCCAGCAGCGCTCTAGCGGGAGTCGTTTACGAGCAGTACTTC. Protein product: CASSALAGVVYEQYF.

There are many counts of this clonotype. J is TRBJ1-1 and V is TRBV5-1, with 7 positions matching TRBD1. CDR3 length equals 16 residues. Germline V gene sequence: CDR1 SGHRS, CDR2 YFSETQ. With V trimmed by 4 bases and J by 4 bases, 13 bases remained unmatched. The chain's CDR3 is CASSPHRGGWVTEAFF. The CDR3 DNA sequence: TGCGCCAGCAGCCCCCACAGGGGAGGTTGGGTCACTGAAGCTTTCTTT.

This chain connects TRBV6-5 to TRBJ2-5; 8 bases match TRBD2. Per germline, CDR1 MNHEY and CDR2 SVGAGI. The V segment lost 6 bases and the J segment 5 bases; nucleotides outside the gene matches: 8. The CDR3 sequence is 14 residues long. CDR3 nucleotides: TGTGCCAGCAGCTCCAGCGGGAGTGGGGAGACCCAGTACTTC. Translation: CASSSSGSGETQYF.

This clonotype was observed at least ten times. The J gene is TRBJ1-1, the V gene TRBV5-1; D is undetermined. Germline-derived CDR1 and CDR2 are SGHRS and YFSETQ. CDR3 size: 14 residues. Trimming stripped 0 bases from V and 4 bases from J, with 10 bases between. The CDR3 nucleotides read TGCGCCAGCAGCTTGGCCTTATCGGGCACTGAAGCTTTCTTT. The encoded protein is CASSLALSGTEAFF.

Many counts were recorded for this clonotype. As DNA, the CDR3 is TGCAGTGCTGCTCGACAGGGTGGGAGGAACACTGAAGCTTTCTTT. Residues: CSAARQGGRNTEAFF. The J gene is TRBJ1-1, the V gene TRBV20-1; 7 bases are a match to TRBD1. Trimming at V came to 5 bases and at J to 1 base, leaving 10 bases not matched to a gene. Germline V lookup: CDR1 DFQATT, CDR2 SNEGSKA (reference sequence). There are 15 residues in the CDR3.

This clonotype appeared many times. The rearrangement links TRBV5-1 to TRBJ2-7; TRBD2 might be the D (6 bases). CDR3 length: 12 amino acids. Trimming removed 2 bases from V and 3 bases from J, with 6 bases in between. Germline V gene data show CDR1 as SGHRS and CDR2 as YFSETQ. CDR3 protein: CASSFGSYEQYF. The CDR3, as DNA: TGCGCCAGCAGCTTCGGGAGCTACGAGCAGTACTTC.

This clonotype appeared a few times. The J gene is TRBJ2-7, the V gene TRBV4-1; 9 nucleotides align to TRBD1. The CDR3 is 15 residues long. The V gene's germline CDR1 is MGHRA and CDR2 YSYEKL. V shed 3 bases, J shed 3 bases, and the junction held 6 bases outside the gene matches. CDR3 sequence: CASSHWTGDLYEQYF. CDR3 DNA: TGCGCCAGCAGCCACTGGACAGGGGACCTCTACGAGCAGTACTTC.

This clonotype was observed many times. This chain links TRBV12-3 or TRBV12-4 with TRBJ2-4; 9 bases line up with TRBD1. V gave up 6 bases and J gave up 1 base; unmatched junction bases: 10. This CDR3 comprises 17 residues. CDR3 in DNA: TGTGCCAGCAGGGGACAGGGTGGCTCGGCGGCCAAAAACATTCAGTACTTC. As protein: CASRGQGGSAAKNIQYF.

The sample holds many counts of this clonotype. The gene calls are TRBV7-7 and TRBJ2-5, with TRBD1 matching 9 bases. The CDR3 runs to 16 residues. Trimming took 4 bases from V and 5 from J; bases not matched to a gene: 11. Germline V lookup: CDR1 SSHAT, CDR2 FNYEAQ (reference sequence). DNA of the CDR3: TGTGCCAGCAGCTCAGGGGTGGACAGGGGTGTGGAGACCCAGTACTTC. Protein product: CASSSGVDRGVETQYF.

The V gene is TRBV27, the J gene TRBJ1-6; D is unclear. CDR3 length equals 14 residues. The V gene's germline CDR1 is MNHEY and CDR2 SMNVEV (reference sequence). With 3 bases removed from V and 4 bases from J, the gap between germline ends came to 7 bases. CDR3 amino acids: CASSLELYNSPLHF. The CDR3 region has the DNA TGTGCCAGCAGTTTGGAGTTATATAATTCACCCCTCCACTTT.

This clonotype was seen repeatedly, ten times or more. The chain uses TRBV7-2 and TRBJ1-2; D may be TRBD1 (6 bases). From germline, CDR1 is SGHTA and CDR2 FQGNSA. Trimming left V 5 bases short and J 4 bases short, with 11 bases between. The CDR3 sequence is 13 residues long. In DNA, the CDR3 is TGTGCCAGCAGCCCGAGGGGGGGCTATGGCTACACCTTC. It translates to CASSPRGGYGYTF. The entire variable domain, with the rest obtained from reference TRBV7-2 and TRBJ1-2, is as follows: GAGVSQSPSNKVTEKGKDVELRCDPISGHTALYWYRQSLGQGLEFLIYFQGNSAPDKSGLPSDRFSAERTGGSVSTLTIQRTQQEDSAVYLCASSPRGGYGYTFGSGTRLTVV.

This clonotype was detected many times. V and J are TRBV11-2 and TRBJ2-5; no clear D gene. Trimming removed 5 bases at V and 4 bases at J, with 17 bases between. The germline V gene has CDR1 SGHAT and CDR2 FQNNGV. CDR3 length equals 15 residues. DNA for the CDR3: TGTGCCAGCAGCCTCCGGATGGGGAAGAGAGAGACCCAGTACTTC. It encodes CASSLRMGKRETQYF.

This clonotype was recorded many times. The chain uses TRBV4-3 and TRBJ2-7, with 9 bases aligning to TRBD2. Germline CDR1 and CDR2: LGHNA and YSLEER. CDR3 length: 20 amino acids. With 0 bases clipped from V and 4 bases from J, the junction kept 19 bases outside the gene matches. The DNA for the CDR3 is TGCGCCAGCAGCCAAGATAGGTTTCGGATTAGCGGGAGATCCGGGTACGAGCAGTACTTC. It encodes CASSQDRFRISGRSGYEQYF.

This clonotype was seen at least ten times. The CDR3 bases are TGTGCCAGCAGTTCTGGACAGGAATTCTCACCCCTCCACTTT. Translated, it gives CASSSGQEFSPLHF. The V gene is TRBV6-5, the J gene TRBJ1-6; TRBD1 matches 7 bases. V shed 4 bases, J shed 10 bases, and the junction held 7 bases outside the gene matches. This CDR3 spans 14 amino acids. Germline CDR1 is MNHEY and CDR2 is SVGAGI.

This chain joins TRBV4-3 and TRBJ2-2; a possible D gene is TRBD1 (5 bases). The V gene's germline CDR1 is LGHNA and CDR2 YSLEER. V was pared by 4 bases and J by 7 bases, with 10 bases between. CDR3 length: 13 residues. This CDR3 reads CASSPEGVGELFF. CDR3 nucleotide sequence: TGCGCCAGCAGCCCGGAAGGGGTCGGGGAGCTGTTTTTT.

Ten or more counts support this clonotype. This rearrangement joins TRBV29-1 to TRBJ2-5; 8 positions agree with TRBD2. The CDR3 has 15 amino acids. V trimming: 5 bases; J trimming: 3 bases; junction bases outside the gene matches: 11. Germline V gives CDR1 SQVTM, CDR2 ANQGSEA. Here the CDR3 DNA reads TGCAGCGTTTTTTTTCGTGTCGGGGGGGAAGAGACCCAGTACTTC. Translation gives CSVFFRVGGEETQYF.

This clonotype has at least ten counts. This sequence joins TRBV5-5 and TRBJ2-1; D may match TRBD1 or TRBD2 (6 bases each). The CDR3 extends over 15 amino acids. Trimming pared 4 bases from V and 10 bases from J, leaving 21 bases between. Germline CDR1 reads SGHKS; CDR2 reads YYEKEE (reference sequence). The CDR3 nucleotides read TGTGCCAGCAGCCCAGGGTGGGGGGCCCTTGGAGAGCAGTTCTTC. Translating gives CASSPGWGALGEQFF.

In its sample, this clonotype was seen many times. The V gene is TRBV29-1, the J gene TRBJ2-7; maybe TRBD1 (6 bases). This CDR3 has 13 amino acids. V was cut by 7 bases and J by 2 bases, with 15 bases left in between. The germline V gene encodes CDR1 SQVTM and CDR2 ANQGSEA. CDR3 loop: CSGSGQGTYEQYF. The CDR3 region has the DNA TGCAGCGGGAGTGGGCAGGGGACCTACGAGCAGTACTTC.

This clonotype was counted many times. The rearrangement links TRBV27 to TRBJ2-7; D is ambiguous. This CDR3 has 14 amino acids. Germline lookup yields CDR1 MNHEY and CDR2 SMNVEV (reference sequence). Trimming took 2 bases from V and 1 from J, leaving 9 bases between them. For the CDR3, the DNA is TGTGCCAGCAGTTTAGAAGACGGTTCCTACGAGCAGTACTTC. The encoded protein is CASSLEDGSYEQYF.

Many counts were recorded for this clonotype. The rearrangement links TRBV5-4 to TRBJ2-6; D may correspond to TRBD1 or TRBD2 (5 bases each). V was clipped by 3 bases and J by 4 bases, with 14 bases between them. There are 16 residues in the CDR3. The germline gives CDR1 SGHNT, CDR2 YYREEE (reference sequence). The chain's CDR3 is CASSSRSGTGANVLTF. DNA of the CDR3: TGTGCCAGCAGCTCACGTTCAGGGACGGGGGCCAACGTCCTGACTTTC.

The genes are TRBV7-2 and TRBJ2-2; D not resolved. The V gene lost 2 bases and the J gene lost 7 bases, with 8 bases spanning the gap. The CDR3 length is 13 residues. The germline gives CDR1 SGHTA, CDR2 FQGNSA. CDR3 sequence reads: CASSLRMGGELFF. Written as DNA, the CDR3 is TGTGCCAGCAGCTTACGTATGGGCGGGGAGCTGTTTTTT.

The chain is built from TRBV7-9 and TRBJ2-3, with 7 positions matching TRBD1. This CDR3 has 16 amino acids. Germline CDR1 reads SEHNR; CDR2 reads FQNEAQ (reference sequence). V lost 1 base to trimming and J lost 2 bases; unmatched junction nucleotides: 6. The CDR3 nucleotides are TGTGCCAGCAGCTTAGACAGGGGAATTTACACAGATACGCAGTATTTT. Its protein product is CASSLDRGIYTDTQYF.

The table lists this clonotype with many counts. CDR3 bases: TGTGCCACCAGCGGGGGACTAGCGGGGGGGCAGAAGAGCTACAATGAGCAGTTCTTC. Its protein is CATSGGLAGGQKSYNEQFF. V is TRBV24-1 and J is TRBJ2-1, with 16 bases lining up with TRBD2. Looked up from germline, CDR1 is KGHDR and CDR2 is SFDVKD. The CDR3 covers 19 residues. V shed 7 bases, J shed 3 bases, and the junction held 11 bases outside the gene matches.